This T cell receptor beta chain originates from a study of T cells after somatic rescue of genetic block. Libraries were prepared by immunoSEQ multiplex PCR; TCRdb keeps only in-frame clonotypes and omits some of them. Here the sample spans tens of thousands of clones, more than 75% being singletons. Trimming removed 6 bases from V and 1 base from J, with 13 bases in between. This CDR3 is built from 15 residues. Germline assignment: CDR1 ENHRY and CDR2 SYGVKD. V is TRBV10-3 and J is TRBJ1-5; a possible D gene is TRBD1 (5 bases). The clonotype comes from a man between 25 and 39 years old. Sample: peripheral blood mononuclear cells (PBMCs). In DNA, the CDR3 is TGTGCCATCAGAACCGACGGGACGAGCAATCAGCCCCAGCATTTT. Its translation: CAIRTDGTSNQPQHF.